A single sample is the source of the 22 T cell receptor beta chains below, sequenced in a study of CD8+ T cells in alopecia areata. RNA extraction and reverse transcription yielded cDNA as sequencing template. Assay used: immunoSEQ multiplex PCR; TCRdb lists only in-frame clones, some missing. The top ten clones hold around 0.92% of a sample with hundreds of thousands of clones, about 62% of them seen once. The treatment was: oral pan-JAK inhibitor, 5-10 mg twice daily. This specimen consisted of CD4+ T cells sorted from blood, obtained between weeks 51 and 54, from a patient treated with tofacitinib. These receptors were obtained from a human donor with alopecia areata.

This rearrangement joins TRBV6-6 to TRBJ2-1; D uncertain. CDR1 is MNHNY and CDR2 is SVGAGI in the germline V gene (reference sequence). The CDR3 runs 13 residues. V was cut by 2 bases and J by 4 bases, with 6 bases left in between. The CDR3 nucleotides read TGTGCCAGCAGTTACGTGGGATACAATGAGCAGTTCTTC. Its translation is CASSYVGYNEQFF.

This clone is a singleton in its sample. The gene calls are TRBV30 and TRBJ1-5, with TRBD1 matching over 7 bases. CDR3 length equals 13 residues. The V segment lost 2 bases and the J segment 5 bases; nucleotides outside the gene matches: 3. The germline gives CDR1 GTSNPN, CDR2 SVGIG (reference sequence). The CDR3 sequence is CAWSTQGDQPQHF. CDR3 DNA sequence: TGTGCCTGGAGTACCCAGGGGGATCAGCCCCAGCATTTT.

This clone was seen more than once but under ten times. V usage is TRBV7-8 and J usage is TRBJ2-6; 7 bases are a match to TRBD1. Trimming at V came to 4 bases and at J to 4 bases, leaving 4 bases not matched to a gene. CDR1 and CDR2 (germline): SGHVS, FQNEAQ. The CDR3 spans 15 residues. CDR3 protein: CASSYGTAGANVLTF. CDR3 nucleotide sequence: TGTGCCAGCAGCTACGGGACAGCCGGGGCCAACGTCCTGACTTTC.

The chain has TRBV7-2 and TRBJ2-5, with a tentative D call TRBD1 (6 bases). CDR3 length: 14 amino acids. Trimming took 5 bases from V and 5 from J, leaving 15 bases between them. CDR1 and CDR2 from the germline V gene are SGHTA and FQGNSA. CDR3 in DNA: TGTGCCAGCAGCCAAGGGGGACGGCGGGAGACCCAGTACTTC. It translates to CASSQGGRRETQYF.

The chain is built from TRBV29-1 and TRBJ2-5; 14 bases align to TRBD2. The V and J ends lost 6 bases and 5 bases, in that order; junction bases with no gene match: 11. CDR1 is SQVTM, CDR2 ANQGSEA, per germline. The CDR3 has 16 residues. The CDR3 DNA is TGCAGCGTACGGACTAGCGGGGGGCTCACAAGGGAGACCCAGTACTTC. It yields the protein CSVRTSGGLTRETQYF.

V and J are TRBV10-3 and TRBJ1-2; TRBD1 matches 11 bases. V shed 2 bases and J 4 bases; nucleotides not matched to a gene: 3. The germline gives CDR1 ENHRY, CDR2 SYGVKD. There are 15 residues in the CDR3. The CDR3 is CAISEPGTGGYGYTF. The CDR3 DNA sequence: TGTGCCATCAGTGAGCCCGGGACAGGGGGCTATGGCTACACCTTC.

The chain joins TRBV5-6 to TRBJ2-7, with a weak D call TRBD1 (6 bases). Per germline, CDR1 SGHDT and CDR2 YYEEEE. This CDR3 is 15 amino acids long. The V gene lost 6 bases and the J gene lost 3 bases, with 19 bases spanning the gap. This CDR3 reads CASTSVGQTIYEQYF. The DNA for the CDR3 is TGTGCCAGCACCTCTGTGGGACAAACGATCTACGAGCAGTACTTC.

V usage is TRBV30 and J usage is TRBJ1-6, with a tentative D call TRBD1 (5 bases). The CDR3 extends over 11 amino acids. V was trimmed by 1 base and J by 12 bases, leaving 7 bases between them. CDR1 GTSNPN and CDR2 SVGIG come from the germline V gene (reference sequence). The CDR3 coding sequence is TGTGCCTGGAGTGGTGGGGGACCCCTCCACTTT. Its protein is CAWSGGGPLHF.

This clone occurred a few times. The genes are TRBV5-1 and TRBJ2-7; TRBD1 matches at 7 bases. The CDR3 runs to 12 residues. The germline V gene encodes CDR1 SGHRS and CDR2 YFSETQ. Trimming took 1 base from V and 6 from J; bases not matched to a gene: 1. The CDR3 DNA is TGCGCCAGCAGCTTGAACAGGGGCGAGCAGTACTTC. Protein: CASSLNRGEQYF.

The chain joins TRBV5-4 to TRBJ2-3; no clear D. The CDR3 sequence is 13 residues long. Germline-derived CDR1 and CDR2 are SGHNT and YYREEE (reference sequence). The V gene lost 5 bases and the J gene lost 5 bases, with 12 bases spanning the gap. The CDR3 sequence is CASRTPSGDTQYF. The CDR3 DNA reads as TGTGCCAGCAGGACTCCCAGTGGAGATACGCAGTATTTT.

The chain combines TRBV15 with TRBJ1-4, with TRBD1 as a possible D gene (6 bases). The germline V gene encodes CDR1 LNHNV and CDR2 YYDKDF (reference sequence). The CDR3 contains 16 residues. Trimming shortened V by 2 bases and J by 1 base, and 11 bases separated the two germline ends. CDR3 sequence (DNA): TGTGCCACCAGCAGAACCATACAGGGAACTAATGAAAAACTGTTTTTT. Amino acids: CATSRTIQGTNEKLFF.

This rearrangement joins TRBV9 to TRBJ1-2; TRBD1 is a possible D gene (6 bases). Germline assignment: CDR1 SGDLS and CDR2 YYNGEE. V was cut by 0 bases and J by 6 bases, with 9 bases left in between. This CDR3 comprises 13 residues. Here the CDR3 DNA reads TGTGCCAGCAGCGTAGTACAGGGTCATGGCTACACCTTC. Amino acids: CASSVVQGHGYTF.

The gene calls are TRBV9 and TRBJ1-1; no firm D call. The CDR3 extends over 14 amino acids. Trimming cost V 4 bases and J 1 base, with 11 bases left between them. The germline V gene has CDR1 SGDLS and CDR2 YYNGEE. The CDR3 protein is CASSPRGPNTEAFF. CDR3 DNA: TGTGCCAGCAGCCCTAGAGGGCCGAACACTGAAGCTTTCTTT.

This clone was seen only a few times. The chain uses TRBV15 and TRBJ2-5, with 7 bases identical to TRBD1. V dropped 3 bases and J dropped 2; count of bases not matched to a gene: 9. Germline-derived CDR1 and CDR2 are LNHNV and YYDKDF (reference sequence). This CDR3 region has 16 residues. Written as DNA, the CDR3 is TGTGCCACCAGCAGTATACAGGGGCCCGGACAAGAGACCCAGTACTTC. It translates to CATSSIQGPGQETQYF. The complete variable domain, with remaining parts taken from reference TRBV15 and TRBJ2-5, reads DAMVIQNPRYQVTQFGKPVTLSCSQTLNHNVMYWYQQKSSQAPKLLFHYYDKDFNNEADTPDNFQSRRPNTSFCFLDIRSPGLGDTAMYLCATSSIQGPGQETQYFGPGTRLLVL.

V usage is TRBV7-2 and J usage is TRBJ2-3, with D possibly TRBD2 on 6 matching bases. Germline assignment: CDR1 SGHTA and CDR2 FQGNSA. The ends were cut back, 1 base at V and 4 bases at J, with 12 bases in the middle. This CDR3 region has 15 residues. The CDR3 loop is CASSLVRGAADTQYF. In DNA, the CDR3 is TGTGCCAGCAGCTTAGTTCGCGGGGCGGCAGATACGCAGTATTTT.

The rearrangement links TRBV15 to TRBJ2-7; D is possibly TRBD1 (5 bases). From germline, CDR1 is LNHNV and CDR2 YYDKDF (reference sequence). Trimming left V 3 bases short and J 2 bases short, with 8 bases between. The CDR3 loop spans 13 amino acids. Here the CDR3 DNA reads TGTGCCACCAGCAGCAGGGTGCCCTACGAGCAGTACTTC. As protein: CATSSRVPYEQYF.

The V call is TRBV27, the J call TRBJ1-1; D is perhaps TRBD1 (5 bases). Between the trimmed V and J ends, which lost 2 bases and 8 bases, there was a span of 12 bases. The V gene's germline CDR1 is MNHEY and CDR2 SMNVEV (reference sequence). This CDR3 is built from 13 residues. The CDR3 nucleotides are TGTGCCAGCAGTTTACGGCAGGGAATGGAAGCTTTCTTT. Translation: CASSLRQGMEAFF.

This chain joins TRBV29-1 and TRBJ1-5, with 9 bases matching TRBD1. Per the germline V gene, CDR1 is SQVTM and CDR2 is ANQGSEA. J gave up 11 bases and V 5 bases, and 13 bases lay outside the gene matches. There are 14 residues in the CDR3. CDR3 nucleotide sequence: TGCAGCGTTTTCACTGGACAGGGGAGACTGACCCAGCATTTT. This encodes CSVFTGQGRLTQHF.

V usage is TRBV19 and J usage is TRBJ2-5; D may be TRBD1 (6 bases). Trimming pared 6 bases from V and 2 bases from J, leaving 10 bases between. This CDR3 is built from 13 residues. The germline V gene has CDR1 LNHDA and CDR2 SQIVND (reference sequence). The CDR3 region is CASRARGQETQYF. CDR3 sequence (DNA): TGTGCCAGTAGGGCGAGGGGGCAAGAGACCCAGTACTTC.

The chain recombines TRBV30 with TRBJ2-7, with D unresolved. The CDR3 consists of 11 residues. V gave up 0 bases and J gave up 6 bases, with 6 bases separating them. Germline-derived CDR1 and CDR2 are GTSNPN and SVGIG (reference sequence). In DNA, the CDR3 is TGTGCCTGGAGTGTACCCCGCGAGCAGTACTTC. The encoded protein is CAWSVPREQYF.

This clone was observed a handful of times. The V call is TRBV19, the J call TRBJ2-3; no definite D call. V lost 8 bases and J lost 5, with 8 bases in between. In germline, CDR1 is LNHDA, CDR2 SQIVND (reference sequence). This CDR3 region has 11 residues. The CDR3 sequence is CASGSGDTQYF. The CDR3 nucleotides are TGTGCCAGTGGAAGTGGAGATACGCAGTATTTT.

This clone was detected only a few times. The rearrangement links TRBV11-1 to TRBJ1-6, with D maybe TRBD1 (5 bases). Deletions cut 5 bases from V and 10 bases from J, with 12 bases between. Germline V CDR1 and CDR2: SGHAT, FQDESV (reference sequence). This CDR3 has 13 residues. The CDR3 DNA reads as TGTGCCAGCAGCCCCCGGGGGGACTCACCCCTCCACTTT. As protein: CASSPRGDSPLHF.